Detailed here is one TCR beta chain. The antigen it recognizes is unknown. No much larger clonotype is one base removed from it; base qualities were not supplied. Patients with autoimmune disease history or receiving systemic immunosuppression were excluded from the trial. Peripheral blood for TCR sequencing was drawn from every dose cohort at baseline, at cycle 4 day 1 and at cycle 7 day 1. Samples came from an open-label, multicenter, first-in-human phase I dose-escalation trial of ivuxolimab. Adults with locally advanced or metastatic head and neck squamous cell, hepatocellular, melanoma or renal cell carcinoma were enrolled in the trial. Before TCR sequencing, CD4+ and CD8+ T cells were separately sorted from peripheral blood. For sequencing of the TCRbeta CDR3 region, genomic DNA was extracted from the sorted cells. The immunoSEQ Assay was used to sequence the TCRbeta CDR3 regions. What TCRdb holds here is the immuneACCESS table cut down to in-frame rearrangements. Part of the clones is not present; checked against another copy, under half of the missing clones reflect an unresolved V gene, and the others are unexplained. The sample data list tens of thousands of clones, and 81% of these were observed just once. The top ten constitute 4.6% of the sample.

The sample is drawn from a study of OX40 agonist ivuxolimab in advanced cancers. General notes on the study: Ivuxolimab was an agonistic, fully human IgG2 monoclonal antibody directed against OX40 (CD134), a costimulatory receptor. Intravenous ivuxolimab was administered to patients every 2 weeks at six dose levels: 0.01, 0.1, 0.3, 1.5, 3 and 10 mg/kg. Peripheral TCRbeta sequencing was intended to test whether TCR sequence diversity was altered and clonal T-cell expansion was caused by ivuxolimab. Patients were allowed to have had prior anti-PD-1, anti-PD-L1 or anti-CTLA-4 therapy, and approximately 39% of the dose-escalation patients had been treated with checkpoint inhibitors. Of the approximately 54 dose-escalation patients, hepatocellular carcinoma was present in roughly 19, melanoma in about 15, renal cell carcinoma in 9 and head and neck cancer in 9. The dose-escalation cohort was 82.7% male with a mean age of roughly 60 years, ranging from roughly 20 to 80. Three dose-escalation patients achieved partial responses, one with hepatocellular carcinoma and two with cutaneous melanoma. The paper reports the monotherapy dose-escalation portion (N = 52 patients) of the phase I ivuxolimab trial. Study-wide conclusions, independent of this receptor: Which antigens the clonally expanded peripheral T cells were specific for was not determined. Low levels of normalized T-cell clonal expansion were also seen in some patients who did not respond. Clonal expansion of both CD4+ and CD8+ blood T cells was observed from baseline to week 6 at doses 0.1 to 3.0 mg/kg. In the 0.1-3.0 mg/kg groups, partial responders were among the patients with the lowest normalized peripheral clonal expansion, particularly in CD8+ T cells. After ivuxolimab, expanded clones were on average more numerous among CD8+ T cells than among CD4+ T cells.

Sample: CD4+ or CD8+ T cells sorted from blood, taken in a trial of the OX40 agonist ivuxolimab. This TCR derives from an adult with an advanced solid tumor such as melanoma, head and neck, liver or kidney cancer.

The sequenced DNA: TGCGCCAGCAGCTTGGAGGGGAATCAAGAGACCCAGTACTTC. It specifies CASSLEGNQETQYF. This chain is built from TRBV5-1 and TRBJ2-5, with TRBD1 tentatively as D gene (5 bases match). The CDR3 covers 14 residues, taking in both the cysteine and the phenylalanine. The sequence is cut down to CDR3 DNA, 42 bases in frame from base 1. Reading the germline V gene gives CDR1 SGHRS and CDR2 YFSETQ. V was cut back by 0 bases and J by 2 bases, leaving a gap of 8 bases between them.